Detailed here is one TCR beta chain. Its specificity is unknown. There were only Caucasian adults among the donors, and all lived in Nashville, Tennessee. From germline, CDR1 is LNHDA and CDR2 SQIVND (reference sequence). Germline trimming cut 4 bases from V and 0 bases from J; bases unmatched to any gene: 5. This CDR3 has 15 residues. This sample is drawn from a study of shared clonotypes between healthy human individuals. Notes on the study in general: For naive CD4 cells, roughly 4.6% of clonotypes were shared across a handful of donors.

Data came from immunoSEQ multiplex PCR; TCRdb stores just in-frame clones and leaves some out. This sample has under 550,000 clones, with 96% found just once. The sequencing input was naive CD4+ T cells sorted from blood. Subset reported: CD45RA+ positively selected. This sequence was found in a woman in her twenties or thirties in good health. The chain links TRBV19 to TRBJ1-1; 7 bases are a match to TRBD1. CDR3 sequence (DNA): TGTGCCAGTAGTACAGAACAGGGGTTGAACACTGAAGCTTTCTTT. It translates to CASSTEQGLNTEAFF.